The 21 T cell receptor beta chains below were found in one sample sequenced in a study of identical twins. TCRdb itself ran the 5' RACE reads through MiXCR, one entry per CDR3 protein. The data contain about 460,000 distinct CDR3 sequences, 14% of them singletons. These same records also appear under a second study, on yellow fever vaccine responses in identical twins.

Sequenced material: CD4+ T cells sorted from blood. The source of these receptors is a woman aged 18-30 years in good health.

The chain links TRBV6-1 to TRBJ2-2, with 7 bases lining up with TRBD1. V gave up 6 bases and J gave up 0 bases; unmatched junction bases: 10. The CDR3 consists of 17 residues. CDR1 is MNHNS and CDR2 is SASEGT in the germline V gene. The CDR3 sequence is CASSSIVQGTNTGELFF. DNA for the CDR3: TGTGCCAGCAGCTCTATCGTACAGGGGACGAACACCGGGGAGCTGTTTTTT.

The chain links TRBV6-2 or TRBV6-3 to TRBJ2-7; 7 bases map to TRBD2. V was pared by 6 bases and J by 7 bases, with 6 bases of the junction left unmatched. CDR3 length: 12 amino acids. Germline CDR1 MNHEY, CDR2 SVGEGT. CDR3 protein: CASRTAGEEQYF. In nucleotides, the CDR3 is TGTGCCAGCAGAACCGCGGGAGAAGAGCAGTACTTC.

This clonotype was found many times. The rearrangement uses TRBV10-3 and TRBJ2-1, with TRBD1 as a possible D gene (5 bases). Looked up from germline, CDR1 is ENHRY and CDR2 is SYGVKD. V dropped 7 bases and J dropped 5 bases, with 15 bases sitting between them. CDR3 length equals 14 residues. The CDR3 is CAIMGQGIHNEQFF. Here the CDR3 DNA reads TGTGCCATCATGGGGCAGGGAATCCACAATGAGCAGTTCTTC.

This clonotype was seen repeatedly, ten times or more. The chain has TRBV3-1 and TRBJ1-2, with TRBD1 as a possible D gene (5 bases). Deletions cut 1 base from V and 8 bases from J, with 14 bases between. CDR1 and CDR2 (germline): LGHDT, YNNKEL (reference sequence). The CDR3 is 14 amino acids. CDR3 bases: TGTGCCAGCAGCCAAGGGCAGGGTAGGACCGGCTACACCTTC. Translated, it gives CASSQGQGRTGYTF.

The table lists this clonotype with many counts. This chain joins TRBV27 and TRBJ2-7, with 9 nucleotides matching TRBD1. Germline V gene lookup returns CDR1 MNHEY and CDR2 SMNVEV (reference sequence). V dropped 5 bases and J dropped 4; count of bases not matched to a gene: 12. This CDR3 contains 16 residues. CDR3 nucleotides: TGTGCCAGCAGTCCCATATCCGGGACAGGGACTTACGAGCAGTACTTC. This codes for CASSPISGTGTYEQYF.

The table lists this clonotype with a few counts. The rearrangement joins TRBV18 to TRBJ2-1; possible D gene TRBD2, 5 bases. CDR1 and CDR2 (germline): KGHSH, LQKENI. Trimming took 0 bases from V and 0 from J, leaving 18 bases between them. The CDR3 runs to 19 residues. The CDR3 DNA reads TGTGCCAGCTCACCACCCCCGGTGGAGCGGACGAGCTCCTACAATGAGCAGTTCTTC. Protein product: CASSPPPVERTSSYNEQFF.

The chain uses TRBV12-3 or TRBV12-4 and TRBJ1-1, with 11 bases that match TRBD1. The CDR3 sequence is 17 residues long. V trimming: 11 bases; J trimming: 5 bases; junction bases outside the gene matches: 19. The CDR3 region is CAFSHLRGQGARTEAFF. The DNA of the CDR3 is TGTGCCTTCAGTCATCTTCGCGGACAGGGGGCGAGAACTGAAGCTTTCTTT.

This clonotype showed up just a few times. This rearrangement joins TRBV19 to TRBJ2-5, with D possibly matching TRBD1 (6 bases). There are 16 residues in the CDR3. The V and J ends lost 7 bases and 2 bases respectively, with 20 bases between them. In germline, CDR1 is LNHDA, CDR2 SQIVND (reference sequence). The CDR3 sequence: CASKRTALLGQETQYF. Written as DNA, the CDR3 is TGTGCCAGTAAAAGGACAGCCCTACTCGGGCAAGAGACCCAGTACTTC.

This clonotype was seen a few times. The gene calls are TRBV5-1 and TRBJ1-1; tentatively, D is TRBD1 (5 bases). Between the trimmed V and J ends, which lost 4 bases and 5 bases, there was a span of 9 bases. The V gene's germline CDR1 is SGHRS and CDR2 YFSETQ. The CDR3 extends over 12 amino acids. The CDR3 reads CASSGGGTEAFF. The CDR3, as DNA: TGCGCCAGCAGCGGTGGGGGGACTGAAGCTTTCTTT.

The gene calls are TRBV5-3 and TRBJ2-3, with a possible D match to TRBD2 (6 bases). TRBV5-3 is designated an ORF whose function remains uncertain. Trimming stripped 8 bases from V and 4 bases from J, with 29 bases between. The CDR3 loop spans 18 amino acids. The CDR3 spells CASKLEGSGLLWADTQYF. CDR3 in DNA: TGTGCCAGCAAGCTGGAGGGTTCTGGGCTGTTGTGGGCAGATACGCAGTATTTT.

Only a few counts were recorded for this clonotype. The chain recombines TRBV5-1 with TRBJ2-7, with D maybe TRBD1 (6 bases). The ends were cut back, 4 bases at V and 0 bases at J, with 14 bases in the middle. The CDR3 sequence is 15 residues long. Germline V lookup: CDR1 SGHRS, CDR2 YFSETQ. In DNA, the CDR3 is TGCGCCAGCAGCCAAGGGGGAGCACGCTCCTACGAGCAGTACTTC. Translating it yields CASSQGGARSYEQYF. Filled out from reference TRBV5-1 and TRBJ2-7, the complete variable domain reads KAGVTQTPRYLIKTRGQQVTLSCSPISGHRSVSWYQQTPGQGLQFLFEYFSETQRNKGNFPGRFSGRQFSNSRSEMNVSTLELGDSALYLCASSQGGARSYEQYFGPGTRLTVT.

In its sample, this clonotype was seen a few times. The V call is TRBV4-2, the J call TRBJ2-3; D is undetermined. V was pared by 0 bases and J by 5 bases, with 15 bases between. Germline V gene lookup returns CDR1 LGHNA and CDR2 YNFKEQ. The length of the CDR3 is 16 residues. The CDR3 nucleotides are TGTGCCAGCAGCCAAGAAGGGTCCCTAGTCAGAGATACGCAGTATTTT. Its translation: CASSQEGSLVRDTQYF.

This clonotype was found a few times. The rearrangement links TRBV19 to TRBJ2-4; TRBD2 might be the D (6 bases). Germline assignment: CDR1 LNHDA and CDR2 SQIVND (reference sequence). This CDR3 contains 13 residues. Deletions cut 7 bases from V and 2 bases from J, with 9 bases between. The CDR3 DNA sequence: TGTGCCAGTACTGGAGGGTCCAAAAACATTCAGTACTTC. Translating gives CASTGGSKNIQYF.

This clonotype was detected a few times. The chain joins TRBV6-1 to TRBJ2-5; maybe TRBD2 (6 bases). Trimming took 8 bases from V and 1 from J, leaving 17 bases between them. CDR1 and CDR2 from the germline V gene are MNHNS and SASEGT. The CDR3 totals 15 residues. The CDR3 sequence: CASGSTVLAQETQYF. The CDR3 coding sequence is TGTGCCAGCGGCTCCACCGTACTAGCCCAAGAGACCCAGTACTTC.

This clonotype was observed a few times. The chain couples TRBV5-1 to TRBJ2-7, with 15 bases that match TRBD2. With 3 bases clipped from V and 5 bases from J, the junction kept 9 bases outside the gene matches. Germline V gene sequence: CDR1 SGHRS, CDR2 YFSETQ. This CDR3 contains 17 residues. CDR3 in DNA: TGCGCCAGCAGCTCTGGACTAGCGGGAGGGCCAGTTAACGAGCAGTACTTC. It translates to CASSSGLAGGPVNEQYF.

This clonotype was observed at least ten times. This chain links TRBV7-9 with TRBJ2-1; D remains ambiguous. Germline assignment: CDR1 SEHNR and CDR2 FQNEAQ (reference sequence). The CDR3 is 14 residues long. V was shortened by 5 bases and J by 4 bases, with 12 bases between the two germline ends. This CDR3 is CASSQRTEYNEQFF. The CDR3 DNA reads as TGTGCCAGCAGCCAGCGAACAGAGTACAATGAGCAGTTCTTC. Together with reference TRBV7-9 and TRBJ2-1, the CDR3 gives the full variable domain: DTGVSQNPRHKITKRGQNVTFRCDPISEHNRLYWYRQTLGQGPEFLTYFQNEAQLEKSRLLSDRFSAERPKGSFSTLEIQRTEQGDSAMYLCASSQRTEYNEQFFGPGTRLTVL.

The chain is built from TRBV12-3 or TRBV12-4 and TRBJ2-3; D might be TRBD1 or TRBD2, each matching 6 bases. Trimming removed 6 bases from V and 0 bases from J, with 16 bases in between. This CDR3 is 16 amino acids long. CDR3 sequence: CASRPTGGGSTDTQYF. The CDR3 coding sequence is TGTGCCAGCAGACCGACAGGAGGGGGTAGCACAGATACGCAGTATTTT.

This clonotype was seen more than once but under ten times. The CDR3 nucleotides read TGTGCCACCAGCAGCCTTAGACTAGCGGACAATGAGCAGTTCTTC. The encoded protein is CATSSLRLADNEQFF. This chain joins TRBV15 and TRBJ2-1, with TRBD2 matching over 9 bases. Unmatched junction bases numbered 5, after V lost 3 bases and J lost 5 bases. Germline V CDR1 and CDR2: LNHNV, YYDKDF (reference sequence). CDR3 length: 15 residues.

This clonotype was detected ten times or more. CDR3 protein: CANTNDEQFF. The CDR3 nucleotides read TGTGCCAATACGAATGATGAGCAGTTCTTC. V and J are TRBV3-1 and TRBJ2-1; D unresolved. Trimming stripped 10 bases from V and 8 bases from J, with 9 bases between. CDR3 length: 10 residues. The germline V gene has CDR1 LGHDT and CDR2 YNNKEL (reference sequence).

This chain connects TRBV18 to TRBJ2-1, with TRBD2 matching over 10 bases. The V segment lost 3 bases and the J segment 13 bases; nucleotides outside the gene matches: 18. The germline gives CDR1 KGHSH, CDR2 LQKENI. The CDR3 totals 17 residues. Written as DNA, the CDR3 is TGTGCCAGCTCACCGGTTTTACAGGGGGGACTAGCGTCACACCAGTTCTTC. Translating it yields CASSPVLQGGLASHQFF. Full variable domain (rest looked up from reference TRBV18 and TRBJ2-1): NAGVMQNPRHLVRRRGQEARLRCSPMKGHSHVYWYRQLPEEGLKFMVYLQKENIIDESGMPKERFSAEFPKEGPSILRIQQVVRGDSAAYFCASSPVLQGGLASHQFFGPGTRLTVL.

The DNA for the CDR3 is TGCAGTGCTAGGGTTTCGGCGGGGACACCCTACGAGCAGTACTTC. It specifies CSARVSAGTPYEQYF. This chain links TRBV20-1 with TRBJ2-7; perhaps D is TRBD1 or TRBD2 (6 bases each). The CDR3 sequence is 15 residues long. CDR1 is DFQATT, CDR2 SNEGSKA, per germline (reference sequence). The V and J ends lost 3 bases and 2 bases respectively, with 17 bases between them.